A selection of T cell receptor beta chains follows, all from one sample in a study of cytomegalovirus exposure and HLA in healthy donors. Measured with immunoSEQ multiplex PCR; TCRdb has only the in-frame clones, and not every one. The sample has some 140,000 clones, around 83% seen once. Source material: PBMCs. These receptors all come from a human donor in good health. CDR3s include the opening cysteine and the closing phenylalanine or tryptophan. A D gene is named only where the DNA matches it firmly. The size of a clone is reported for some rows only, either as once, few or many, or as a class for expanded clones.

CDR3aa: CASSISGISGKGKGNEQFF; j_gene: TRBJ2-1; d_gene: TRBD2; v_gene: TRBV7-3; abundance: -
CDR3aa: CASSLLTGGAGETQYF; j_gene: TRBJ2-5; d_gene: TRBD1; v_gene: TRBV11-2; abundance: -
CDR3aa: CASISGAYEQYF; j_gene: TRBJ2-7; d_gene: -; v_gene: TRBV2; abundance: few
CDR3aa: CASTAKSTGGTEAFF; j_gene: TRBJ1-1; d_gene: -; v_gene: TRBV6-1; abundance: -
CDR3aa: CASSLTGTVEAFF; j_gene: TRBJ1-1; d_gene: TRBD1; v_gene: TRBV6-5; abundance: -
CDR3aa: CASSLVGTSGTNEQFF; j_gene: TRBJ2-1; d_gene: TRBD2; v_gene: TRBV27; abundance: -
CDR3aa: CSAWDINTEAFF; j_gene: TRBJ1-1; d_gene: -; v_gene: TRBV29-1; abundance: few
CDR3aa: CASSLVAQGHEQYF; j_gene: TRBJ2-7; d_gene: -; v_gene: TRBV5-1; abundance: -
CDR3aa: CASSLKRGTAYGYTF; j_gene: TRBJ1-2; d_gene: -; v_gene: TRBV11-3; abundance: -
CDR3aa: CASSLGLRGTDYNQPQHF; j_gene: TRBJ1-5; d_gene: TRBD1; v_gene: TRBV7-2; abundance: -
CDR3aa: CASSGQGGGEAFF; j_gene: TRBJ1-1; d_gene: TRBD1; v_gene: TRBV19; abundance: few